This T cell receptor (beta chain) was identified during a study of monozygotic twins with inflammatory bowel disease. The CDR3 has 13 amino acids. A note on this clonotype: What it binds is not known.

With the 5' RACE reads reprocessed, TCRdb shows one record per CDR3 protein and no DNA. The sample data list roughly 160,000 distinct CDR3 sequences. No sorting of T cells preceded isolation of total RNA from whole blood. Findings and limits, study-wide: Discordant twins showed the same repertoire similarity as concordant twins, possibly from limited power. Lower sharing of clonotypes with other individuals was seen in IBD patients than in healthy twins. This was most marked in patients showing signs of disease activity.

J is TRBJ2-1 and V is TRBV12-3 or TRBV12-4; TCRdb indicates TRBD2, and absent DNA this call remains unverified. The sample taken for sequencing was blood. The TCR comes from a human donor with ulcerative colitis or Crohn's disease, or a healthy co-twin of an affected twin (not recorded which). CDR3 in amino acids: CASTSGRFNEQFF.